These 23 T cell receptor beta chains originate from one sample sequenced in a study of blood T cells in healthy people across ages. With a J-beta primer mix and a sample-barcoded 5' primer, a second PCR ran roughly 6 to 11 cycles. TCRdb independently ran MiXCR on the 5' RACE reads; one entry per CDR3 protein. The sample holds roughly 700,000 distinct CDR3 sequences, 45% to 50% seen once. Sequenced sample: blood. These receptors were collected from a woman aged 55-69 years in good health.

On this clonotype: A much larger clone is a single base away; this may be a read error. The V call is TRBV7-9, the J call TRBJ2-5; D is unresolved. The ends were cut back, 5 bases at V and 11 bases at J, with 27 bases in the middle. This CDR3 contains 16 residues. CDR1 is SEHNR, CDR2 FQNEAQ, per germline (reference sequence). CDR3 DNA: TGTGCCAGCAGCCCCGAGAAGGTAGCAGCATTGGGTGAGCAGTACTTC. Translating it yields CASSPEKVAALGEQYF.

J is TRBJ2-5 and V is TRBV12-3 or TRBV12-4; TRBD2 is a possible D gene (5 bases). V lost 7 bases, J lost 11 bases, and 23 bases lay in between. This CDR3 has 14 residues. CDR3 in amino acids: CASNPRRSYNEQYF. The CDR3 region has the DNA TGTGCCAGCAATCCCCGGAGGTCCTACAATGAGCAGTACTTC.

V and J are TRBV6-5 and TRBJ2-1; 12 bases match TRBD2. This CDR3 comprises 16 residues. CDR1 and CDR2 from the germline V gene are MNHEY and SVGAGI. V gave up 7 bases and J gave up 5 bases; unmatched junction bases: 9. The DNA for the CDR3 is TGTGCCAGCACCCAGACTAGCGGGAGATTGGACAATGAGCAGTTCTTC. Translated, it gives CASTQTSGRLDNEQFF.

This clonotype was detected a few times. V usage is TRBV7-2 and J usage is TRBJ2-5; 10 nucleotides match TRBD2. Trimming at V came to 2 bases and at J to 4 bases, leaving 4 bases not matched to a gene. The CDR3 is 15 amino acids. Per germline, CDR1 SGHTA and CDR2 FQGNSA. In DNA, the CDR3 is TGTGCCAGCAGCTTATTCCTAGCGGGAGTAGAGACCCAGTACTTC. It specifies CASSLFLAGVETQYF. The whole variable domain, remainder taken from reference TRBV7-2 and TRBJ2-5, is GAGVSQSPSNKVTEKGKDVELRCDPISGHTALYWYRQSLGQGLEFLIYFQGNSAPDKSGLPSDRFSAERTGGSVSTLTIQRTQQEDSAVYLCASSLFLAGVETQYFGPGTRLLVL.

This clonotype was detected a few times. This chain links TRBV29-1 with TRBJ1-2; 7 bases map to TRBD1. Germline V gives CDR1 SQVTM, CDR2 ANQGSEA. CDR3 size: 12 residues. The ends lost 4 bases at V and 8 bases at J; junction bases unmatched: 7. For the CDR3, the DNA is TGCAGCGTTGGGCAGGGGGTCGGGGGCTACACCTTC. Its protein is CSVGQGVGGYTF.

Regarding this clonotype: Being one base from a much bigger clone, this may be a read error. V is TRBV27 and J is TRBJ2-7; possible D gene TRBD1, 6 bases. Germline CDR1 is MNHEY and CDR2 is SMNVEV (reference sequence). This CDR3 comprises 15 residues. The V and J ends lost 3 bases and 7 bases respectively, with 19 bases between them. CDR3 loop: CASSFGQGPFNEQYF. CDR3 nucleotide sequence: TGTGCCAGCAGTTTCGGGCAGGGGCCCTTCAATGAGCAGTACTTC.

This clonotype has more than one count but fewer than ten. The chain has TRBV9 and TRBJ1-2, with D perhaps TRBD1 (5 bases). Germline-derived CDR1 and CDR2 are SGDLS and YYNGEE. With 3 bases removed from V and 7 bases from J, the gap between germline ends came to 16 bases. The CDR3 has 14 amino acids. CDR3 nucleotides: TGTGCCAGCAGCGCGGGGGACGGAGAGTCTGGCTACACCTTC. It encodes CASSAGDGESGYTF.

The chain links TRBV11-1 to TRBJ2-5; TRBD2 matches 14 bases. Germline loops: CDR1 SGHAT, CDR2 FQDESV (reference sequence). The CDR3 length is 16 residues. The junction had 13 bases not matched to a gene; V was cut back by 5 bases and J by 11 bases. Here the CDR3 DNA reads TGTGCCAGCAGCGCCGTGGGACTAGCGGGAGCCCATGAGCAGTACTTC. This gives the protein CASSAVGLAGAHEQYF. Looking up the rest from reference TRBV11-1 and TRBJ2-5 gives the full variable domain: EAEVAQSPRYKITEKSQAVAFWCDPISGHATLYWYRQILGQGPELLVQFQDESVVDDSQLPKDRFSAERLKGVDSTLKIQPAELGDSAMYLCASSAVGLAGAHEQYFGPGTRLLVL.

This clonotype was observed a few times. V usage is TRBV29-1 and J usage is TRBJ1-1; 7 bases match TRBD1. The CDR3 is 16 residues long. V dropped 6 bases and J dropped 0; count of bases not matched to a gene: 13. Germline V lookup: CDR1 SQVTM, CDR2 ANQGSEA. The CDR3 sequence is CSVERDSITLNTEAFF. The CDR3 DNA is TGCAGCGTCGAACGGGACAGCATAACGCTGAACACTGAAGCTTTCTTT.

The chain recombines TRBV29-1 with TRBJ2-7; 7 bases match TRBD1. Germline assignment: CDR1 SQVTM and CDR2 ANQGSEA. Trimming took 5 bases from V and 7 from J; bases not matched to a gene: 17. The CDR3 extends over 15 amino acids. The CDR3 bases are TGCAGCGTTCTCCCTCTCACAGGGACAGACAATGAGCAGTACTTC. Translating it yields CSVLPLTGTDNEQYF.

This rearrangement joins TRBV19 to TRBJ2-2; 14 nucleotides align to TRBD2. The J segment lost 6 bases and the V segment lost 4 bases, leaving 10 bases of the junction unmatched. The CDR3 loop spans 18 amino acids. Germline V gene sequence: CDR1 LNHDA, CDR2 SQIVND (reference sequence). CDR3 bases: TGTGCCAGTAGTACGCGTCCGGGACTAGCGGGAGCCGCCGGGGAGCTGTTTTTT. This sequence encodes CASSTRPGLAGAAGELFF.

The gene calls are TRBV12-3 or TRBV12-4 and TRBJ2-7; D is unclear. This CDR3 contains 12 residues. V was cut by 6 bases and J by 4 bases, with 10 bases left in between. Here the CDR3 DNA reads TGTGCCAGCAGCCGCGGAGATTACGAGCAGTACTTC. This encodes CASSRGDYEQYF.

This chain's CDR3 is CASSLRLAGAVGSYNEQFF. The CDR3 coding sequence is TGTGCCAGCAGCCTACGACTAGCGGGAGCGGTTGGGTCCTACAATGAGCAGTTCTTC. The rearrangement uses TRBV4-2 and TRBJ2-1; 12 bases align to TRBD2. The germline gives CDR1 LGHNA, CDR2 YNFKEQ. Unmatched junction bases numbered 11, after V lost 4 bases and J lost 1 base. The CDR3 is 19 residues long.

Remarks on this clonotype: A much larger clone sits a single nucleotide away, making a read error possible. The chain carries TRBV29-1 and TRBJ2-1; D may be TRBD1 (5 bases). Germline V lookup: CDR1 SQVTM, CDR2 ANQGSEA. The length of the CDR3 is 16 residues. The CDR3 sequence: CGGRMDTFNSYNEQFF. CDR3 nucleotides: TGCGGCGGACGAATGGACACATTCAACTCCTACAATGAGCAGTTCTTC.

This clonotype was detected a few times. This rearrangement joins TRBV27 to TRBJ2-7; 9 bases map to TRBD2. V shed 5 bases and J 3 bases; nucleotides not matched to a gene: 11. The CDR3 is made up of 16 amino acids. Per the germline V gene, CDR1 is MNHEY and CDR2 is SMNVEV (reference sequence). CDR3 sequence reads: CASSPQGRAGGYEQYF. Written as DNA, the CDR3 is TGTGCCAGCAGTCCCCAGGGGAGAGCGGGGGGCTACGAGCAGTACTTC.

A few counts support this clonotype. The chain has TRBV20-1 and TRBJ2-4; 8 nucleotides line up with TRBD2. The germline V gene encodes CDR1 DFQATT and CDR2 SNEGSKA (reference sequence). The CDR3 is 13 residues long. Losses at the gene ends were 6 bases for V and 5 bases for J; bases not matched to a gene: 6. CDR3 region: CSAKTSAENIQYF. The CDR3 coding sequence is TGCAGTGCAAAGACTAGCGCAGAAAACATTCAGTACTTC.

This rearrangement joins TRBV11-2 to TRBJ2-1; possible D gene TRBD2, 6 bases. The CDR3 has 15 amino acids. The V gene's germline CDR1 is SGHAT and CDR2 FQNNGV. V was clipped by 5 bases and J by 5 bases, with 16 bases between them. CDR3 loop: CASSPGERPHNEQFF. Written as DNA, the CDR3 is TGTGCCAGCAGCCCGGGGGAGAGACCCCACAATGAGCAGTTCTTC.

The V call is TRBV20-1, the J call TRBJ2-3, with 8 bases aligning to TRBD2. CDR3 length equals 15 residues. V lost 2 bases and J lost 3; bases outside the gene matches: 7. Germline CDR1 and CDR2: DFQATT and SNEGSKA (reference sequence). The CDR3 reads CSARNSGIGTDTQYF. The CDR3 region has the DNA TGCAGTGCTAGAAATAGCGGGATCGGGACAGATACGCAGTATTTT.

There are a few counts of this clonotype. This chain links TRBV6-2 or TRBV6-3 with TRBJ2-3; D might be TRBD2 (6 bases). The CDR3 contains 15 residues. Per the germline V gene, CDR1 is MNHEY and CDR2 is SVGEGT. The V gene lost 1 base and the J gene lost 2 bases, with 10 bases spanning the gap. In DNA form, the CDR3 reads TGTGCCAGCAGTTACTACGGGAGCTTCACAGATACGCAGTATTTT. It is translated as CASSYYGSFTDTQYF.

This clonotype was seen once. Given a much more abundant clone one base away, this may be a read error. The chain uses TRBV20-1 and TRBJ2-5, with 10 nucleotides matching TRBD2. CDR3 length: 16 amino acids. Germline CDR1 DFQATT, CDR2 SNEGSKA (reference sequence). V gave up 5 bases and J gave up 11 bases; unmatched junction bases: 20. The CDR3 DNA sequence: TGCAGTGCTCTCGATACTACTAGCGGGAAAAACAATGAGCAGTACTTC. It is translated as CSALDTTSGKNNEQYF.

The chain employs TRBV20-1 and TRBJ1-1, with 9 bases lining up with TRBD1. Trimming at V came to 8 bases and at J to 0 bases, leaving 13 bases not matched to a gene. This CDR3 is built from 16 residues. Per germline, CDR1 DFQATT and CDR2 SNEGSKA (reference sequence). CDR3 sequence reads: CSLKSGQGDMNTEAFF. CDR3 sequence (DNA): TGCAGTCTTAAATCGGGACAGGGCGACATGAACACTGAAGCTTTCTTT.

V usage is TRBV6-2 or TRBV6-3 and J usage is TRBJ2-1; 8 nucleotides line up with TRBD2. The CDR3 is 13 amino acids. The V gene end was trimmed by 7 bases and the J gene end by 7 bases; junction bases not matched to a gene: 6. From germline, CDR1 is MNHEY and CDR2 SVGEGT. In DNA, the CDR3 is TGTGCCAGCACCCGGGAGGGTAGGAATGAGCAGTTCTTC. This codes for CASTREGRNEQFF.

The V and J genes are TRBV20-1 and TRBJ2-1; D remains ambiguous. CDR3 length equals 17 residues. CDR1 and CDR2 from the germline V gene are DFQATT and SNEGSKA (reference sequence). Trimming took off 6 bases at V and 0 bases at J, with 21 bases between the two ends. The CDR3 loop reads CSADAPFAENSYNEQFF. CDR3 sequence (DNA): TGCAGTGCAGATGCCCCGTTCGCGGAGAACTCCTACAATGAGCAGTTCTTC.